Below, 3 T cell receptor beta chains from the same sample are listed, as sequenced in a study of cytomegalovirus exposure and HLA in healthy donors. Vbeta (60) and Jbeta (13) primers were used in the PCR. The method was immunoSEQ multiplex PCR; TCRdb's version includes in-frame clones alone and lacks a portion of them. The sample has 160,000 or so clones, roughly 83% seen once; the top ten hold around 1%. Input material: PBMCs. These receptors were obtained from a man aged 25-45 years in good health and CMV-seronegative.

This clone has a handful of counts. The J gene is TRBJ2-5, the V gene TRBV5-4; no definite D call. V was cut by 1 base and J by 5 bases, with 9 bases left in between. The CDR3 runs to 13 residues. The germline V gene has CDR1 SGHNT and CDR2 YYREEE (reference sequence). Written as DNA, the CDR3 is TGTGCCAGCAGCTTGCCCCTCCAGGAGACCCAGTACTTC. Amino acid sequence: CASSLPLQETQYF. The complete variable domain, with remaining parts taken from reference TRBV5-4 and TRBJ2-5, reads ETGVTQSPTHLIKTRGQQVTLRCSSQSGHNTVSWYQQALGQGPQFIFQYYREEENGRGNFPPRFSGLQFPNYSSELNVNALELDDSALYLCASSLPLQETQYFGPGTRLLVL.

This rearrangement joins TRBV11-3 to TRBJ2-7; TRBD1 matches at 8 bases. Germline trimming cut 5 bases from V and 0 bases from J; bases unmatched to any gene: 9. Germline V gene sequence: CDR1 SGHNT, CDR2 YENEEA. This CDR3 spans 16 amino acids. Here the CDR3 reads CASSIPDRESSYEQYF. The CDR3 bases are TGTGCCAGCAGCATACCGGACAGGGAGAGCTCCTACGAGCAGTACTTC.

This chain connects TRBV2 to TRBJ1-1, with D perhaps matching TRBD1 (5 bases). CDR1 is SNHLY, CDR2 FYNNEI, per germline. CDR3 size: 13 residues. Trimming took off 7 bases at V and 1 base at J, with 10 bases between the two ends. CDR3 loop: CASMDIPNTEAFF. CDR3 DNA: TGTGCCAGCATGGACATACCGAACACTGAAGCTTTCTTT. Full variable domain (outside the CDR3, taken from reference TRBV2 and TRBJ1-1): EPEVTQTPSHQVTQMGQEVILRCVPISNHLYFYWYRQILGQKVEFLVSFYNNEISEKSEIFDDQFSVERPDGSNFTLKIRSTKLEDSAMYFCASMDIPNTEAFFGQGTRLTVV.